These 23 T cell receptor beta chains share one sample of origin, sequenced in a study of CD8+CD57+ T cells in acquired aplastic anemia. Genomic DNA acted as the template from which TCR beta VDJ combination and CDR3 sequence profiling were carried out. TCRdb re-called the reads with MiXCR, one entry per CDR3 protein. This table holds around 140,000 distinct CDR3 sequences, around two fifths found once. The sequencing sample was made of sorted CD4+, CD8+, or CD8+CD57+ T cells (not recorded which) from PBMCs. These receptors came from a human donor in good health, serving as a control.

A note on this clonotype: Mismatch with germline at one junction end may stem from a read error. J is TRBJ2-3 and V is TRBV10-3; the match to TRBD2 covers 7 bases. This CDR3 region has 16 residues. Germline values: CDR1 ENHRY, CDR2 SYGVKD. CDR3 loop: CASSEILAASTDTQYF. For the CDR3, the DNA is TGTGCCAGCAGTGAAATCCTAGCGGCTAGCACAGATACGCAGTATTTT.

This clonotype has a count of ten or more. The chain couples TRBV7-9 to TRBJ2-1; the match to TRBD1 covers 7 bases. J lost 12 bases, V lost 2 bases, and 10 bases had no gene match. Germline CDR1 and CDR2: SEHNR and FQNEAQ (reference sequence). The CDR3 has 14 amino acids. The CDR3 sequence is CASSLPADRERQFF. Here the CDR3 DNA reads TGTGCCAGCAGCTTACCAGCAGACAGGGAGCGGCAGTTCTTC.

This clonotype appeared many times. The genes are TRBV2 and TRBJ2-3; 8 bases are a match to TRBD2. The trim removed 3 bases at V and 10 bases at J, leaving 12 bases unmatched. CDR1 is SNHLY, CDR2 FYNNEI, per germline. The CDR3 covers 15 residues. The CDR3 nucleotides read TGTGCCAGCAGTGACTCGTCCCCGGGGGGGGGTGCGCAGTATTTT. It specifies CASSDSSPGGGAQYF.

Ten or more counts support this clonotype. This chain links TRBV15 with TRBJ1-2; D remains unclear. In germline, CDR1 is LNHNV, CDR2 YYDKDF (reference sequence). V gave up 0 bases and J gave up 4 bases, with 9 bases separating them. The length of the CDR3 is 14 residues. The CDR3 loop reads CATSRDIGFYGYTF. The CDR3 DNA follows: TGTGCCACCAGCAGAGATATAGGGTTCTATGGCTACACCTTC.

The sample holds many counts of this clonotype. The chain joins TRBV24-1 to TRBJ2-2; possibly TRBD1 for D (5 bases). This CDR3 has 16 residues. V lost 0 bases, J lost 4 bases, and 11 bases lay in between. From germline, CDR1 is KGHDR and CDR2 SFDVKD. This CDR3 is CATSDLSQGTTGELFF. The CDR3 DNA reads TGTGCCACCAGTGATTTGAGTCAGGGCACCACCGGGGAGCTGTTTTTT.

The chain is built from TRBV7-9 and TRBJ1-2, with TRBD1 matching 7 bases. V lost 7 bases and J lost 4; bases outside the gene matches: 6. The CDR3 consists of 13 residues. Germline V gene data show CDR1 as SEHNR and CDR2 as FQNEAQ (reference sequence). The CDR3 spells CASTRTGLYGYTF. CDR3 nucleotide sequence: TGTGCCAGCACCCGGACAGGCCTCTATGGCTACACCTTC.

This clonotype was found a few times. This sequence may be a read error, since a much larger clone differs from it by one base. The chain combines TRBV10-2 with TRBJ2-1; the match to TRBD1 covers 10 bases. In germline, CDR1 is WSHSY, CDR2 SAAADI. This CDR3 comprises 15 residues. Unmatched junction bases numbered 9, after V lost 6 bases and J lost 7 bases. As DNA, the CDR3 is TGCGCCAGCAGCCACGGGACAGGGGATGAAAATGAGCAGTTCTTC. Translated, it gives CASSHGTGDENEQFF.

The table lists this clonotype with a few counts. A much larger clonotype is one base distant, so this may be a read error. The rearrangement links TRBV10-3 to TRBJ2-5; TRBD1 might be the D (6 bases). The CDR3 sequence is 13 residues long. Per the germline V gene, CDR1 is ENHRY and CDR2 is SYGVKD. Here the CDR3 reads CATYPGTTETQCF. CDR3 DNA sequence: TGTGCCACCTACCCCGGGACAACGGAGACCCAGTGCTTC.

The table lists this clonotype with many counts. The V gene is TRBV7-2, the J gene TRBJ1-6, with a possible D match to TRBD1 (6 bases). This CDR3 is 15 amino acids long. V dropped 5 bases and J dropped 6 bases, with 14 bases sitting between them. The germline CDR1 and CDR2 sequences are SGHTA and FQGNSA. As DNA, the CDR3 is TGTGCCAGCAGCCGTTCGACAGGTCCTAATTCACCCCTCCACTTT. Protein sequence: CASSRSTGPNSPLHF. The full variable domain, with the rest looked up from reference TRBV7-2 and TRBJ1-6, is GAGVSQSPSNKVTEKGKDVELRCDPISGHTALYWYRQSLGQGLEFLIYFQGNSAPDKSGLPSDRFSAERTGGSVSTLTIQRTQQEDSAVYLCASSRSTGPNSPLHFGNGTRLTVT.

This chain connects TRBV24-1 to TRBJ1-2; D ambiguous. Trimming pared 3 bases from V and 4 bases from J, leaving 11 bases between. The CDR3 length is 14 residues. CDR1 and CDR2 from the germline V gene are KGHDR and SFDVKD. The CDR3 sequence: CATSDRTASYGYTF. The CDR3 DNA reads TGTGCCACCAGTGATCGGACTGCCTCCTATGGCTACACCTTC.

This clonotype came up a few times. The chain uses TRBV6-5 and TRBJ1-1; TRBD1 is a possible D gene (5 bases). V lost 2 bases to trimming and J lost 0 bases, with 13 bases between them. The CDR3 is 16 amino acids. Germline CDR1 is MNHEY and CDR2 is SVGAGI. Here the CDR3 DNA reads TGTGCCAGCAGTTACGCGGCAGGGAAAATGAACACTGAAGCTTTCTTT. This codes for CASSYAAGKMNTEAFF.

This clonotype was detected many times. The chain is built from TRBV5-1 and TRBJ2-1; no definite D call. The CDR3 totals 15 residues. Deletions cut 0 bases from V and 6 bases from J, with 13 bases between. Germline loops: CDR1 SGHRS, CDR2 YFSETQ. As DNA, the CDR3 is TGCGCCAGCAGCTTGGGGGTGCAGGCCCCCAATGAGCAGTTCTTC. Translating it yields CASSLGVQAPNEQFF. The full variable domain, rest sourced from reference TRBV5-1 and TRBJ2-1, is KAGVTQTPRYLIKTRGQQVTLSCSPISGHRSVSWYQQTPGQGLQFLFEYFSETQRNKGNFPGRFSGRQFSNSRSEMNVSTLELGDSALYLCASSLGVQAPNEQFFGPGTRLTVL.

This clonotype was counted at least ten times. This rearrangement joins TRBV2 to TRBJ1-4, with D unclear. The germline V and J ends were trimmed by 8 bases and 8 bases, with 18 bases remaining between them. CDR3 size: 14 residues. In germline, CDR1 is SNHLY, CDR2 FYNNEI. The CDR3 spells CASRTASGGEKLFF. In DNA, the CDR3 is TGTGCCAGCCGAACGGCGAGCGGTGGCGAAAAACTGTTTTTT.

The rearrangement links TRBV2 to TRBJ2-1, with a tentative D call TRBD1 (6 bases). Trimming removed 2 bases from V and 4 bases from J, with 12 bases in between. This CDR3 spans 15 amino acids. Germline CDR1 SNHLY, CDR2 FYNNEI. Here the CDR3 reads CASSESGRGYNEQFF. The DNA for the CDR3 is TGTGCCAGCAGTGAAAGTGGCAGGGGTTACAATGAGCAGTTCTTC.

This clonotype appeared many times. J is TRBJ1-2 and V is TRBV6-1, with 7 bases fitting TRBD1. Trimming removed 6 bases from V and 7 bases from J; junction bases left unmatched: 11. The CDR3 spans 14 residues. The germline gives CDR1 MNHNS, CDR2 SASEGT. CDR3 in DNA: TGTGCCAGCAGCGACGACAGGGACAGTGCTGGCTACACCTTC. Its translation is CASSDDRDSAGYTF.

In this sample, this clonotype turned up once. This chain joins TRBV4-1 and TRBJ2-1; D is possibly TRBD2 (6 bases). The CDR3 is 18 residues long. V lost 2 bases and J lost 3, with 20 bases in between. CDR1 is MGHRA, CDR2 YSYEKL, per germline. CDR3 DNA: TGCGCCAGCAGCCAAAATGCCATTTCGGAGGGGCGCTACAATGAGCAGTTCTTC. This encodes CASSQNAISEGRYNEQFF.

The chain joins TRBV28 to TRBJ1-2; the D is unclear. Germline lookup yields CDR1 MDHEN and CDR2 SYDVKM. This CDR3 region has 15 residues. V was shortened by 3 bases and J by 4 bases, with 15 bases between the two germline ends. The CDR3: CASSFYSRALYGYTF. The CDR3 coding sequence is TGTGCCAGCAGTTTTTACAGCCGAGCCCTCTATGGCTACACCTTC.

This clonotype was seen more than once but under ten times. This CDR3 is missing its conserved last phenylalanine or tryptophan, likely due to a read error. The V call is TRBV4-1, the J call TRBJ2-5; D possibly uses TRBD1 or TRBD2 (5 bases each). V lost 4 bases and J lost 3, with 12 bases in between. Germline CDR1 is MGHRA and CDR2 is YSYEKL. This CDR3 contains 14 residues. For the CDR3, the DNA is TGCGCCAGCAGCCCATCCGGGACGGAAGAGACCCAGTACCTC. This encodes CASSPSGTEETQYL.

The table lists this clonotype with many counts. CDR3 in DNA: TGCAGTGCTAAGAAGGGGACAGGGCGTTCCTACGAGCAGTACTTC. Translated: CSAKKGTGRSYEQYF. This chain connects TRBV20-1 to TRBJ2-7, with 9 bases lining up with TRBD1. CDR1 is DFQATT, CDR2 SNEGSKA, per germline (reference sequence). Losses at the gene ends were 4 bases for V and 1 base for J; bases not matched to a gene: 8. This CDR3 is 15 amino acids long.

This clonotype was observed a few times. V usage is TRBV29-1 and J usage is TRBJ1-1; D not certain. V lost 7 bases and J 0 bases, leaving 9 bases between the germline ends. The length of the CDR3 is 12 residues. Per germline, CDR1 SQVTM and CDR2 ANQGSEA. The DNA for the CDR3 is TGCAGCGGGGAGGGATTGAACACTGAAGCTTTCTTT. Translating gives CSGEGLNTEAFF.

This clonotype was detected ten times or more. This chain joins TRBV20-1 and TRBJ2-1; TRBD1 or TRBD2 may be the D gene (5 bases each). The V end lost 2 bases, the J end lost 1 base, and 9 bases lay between the germline ends. Germline CDR1 and CDR2: DFQATT and SNEGSKA (reference sequence). The CDR3 has 14 amino acids. Written as DNA, the CDR3 is TGCAGTGCTAGAAGAGGGGATTCCTACAATGAGCAGTTCTTC. Encoded protein: CSARRGDSYNEQFF.

In the case of this clonotype: It is likely a read error, because the conserved phenylalanine at the end of the CDR3 is missing. V is TRBV30 and J is TRBJ1-1; D not certain. The germline V gene has CDR1 GTSNPN and CDR2 SVGIG (reference sequence). This CDR3 comprises 11 residues. V was shortened by 4 bases and J by 6 bases, with 9 bases between the two germline ends. This CDR3 reads CAWKFRAEAFY. CDR3 DNA: TGTGCCTGGAAGTTTCGAGCTGAAGCTTTCTAT.

As regards this clonotype: The junction and the germline gene differ at one end; a read error may be behind it. The chain couples TRBV7-9 to TRBJ1-3; D is ambiguous. This CDR3 comprises 12 residues. Germline CDR1 SEHNR, CDR2 FQNEAQ (reference sequence). The DNA of the CDR3 is TGCGCCAGCAGCCAAGACCCGAACACCATATATTTT. It codes for CASSQDPNTIYF.